This T cell receptor (beta chain) was observed in a study of blood T cell repertoires in COVID-19. CDR3 length: 15 residues. The ends lost 9 bases at V and 1 base at J; junction bases unmatched: 10. CDR1 and CDR2 from the germline V gene are LNHDA and SQIVND (reference sequence). Profiling relied on immunoSEQ multiplex PCR, and the TCRdb table lists in-frame clones only, not all of them. The sample has a few hundred thousand clones; about nine tenths are singletons. The sample comprised PBMCs or T cells enriched from blood (not recorded which). The TCR comes from a woman aged 60 to 75 who had recovered from COVID-19. The J gene is TRBJ1-1, the V gene TRBV19; 8 bases agree with TRBD1. The CDR3 sequence: CASEHRTGWNTEAFF. CDR3 nucleotide sequence: TGTGCCAGCGAACATCGGACAGGGTGGAACACTGAAGCTTTCTTT.